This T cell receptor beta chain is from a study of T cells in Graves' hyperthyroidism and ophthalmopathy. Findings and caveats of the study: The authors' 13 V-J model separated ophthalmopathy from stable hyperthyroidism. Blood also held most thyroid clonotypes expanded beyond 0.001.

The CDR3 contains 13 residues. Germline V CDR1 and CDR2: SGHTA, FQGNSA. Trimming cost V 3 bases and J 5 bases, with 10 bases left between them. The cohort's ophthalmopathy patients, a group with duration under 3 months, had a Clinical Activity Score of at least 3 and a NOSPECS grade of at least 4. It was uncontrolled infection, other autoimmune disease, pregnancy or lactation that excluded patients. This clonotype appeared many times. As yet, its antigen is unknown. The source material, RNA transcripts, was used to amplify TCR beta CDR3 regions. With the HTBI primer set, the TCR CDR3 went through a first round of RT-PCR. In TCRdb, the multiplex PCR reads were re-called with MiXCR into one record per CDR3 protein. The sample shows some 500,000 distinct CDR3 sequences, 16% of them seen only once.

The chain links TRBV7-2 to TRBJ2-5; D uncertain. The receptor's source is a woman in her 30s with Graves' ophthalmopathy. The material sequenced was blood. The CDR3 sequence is CASSFKYDETQYF. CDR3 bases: TGTGCCAGCAGCTTTAAGTATGACGAGACCCAGTACTTC. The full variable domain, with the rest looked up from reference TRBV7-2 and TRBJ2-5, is GAGVSQSPSNKVTEKGKDVELRCDPISGHTALYWYRQSLGQGLEFLIYFQGNSAPDKSGLPSDRFSAERTGGSVSTLTIQRTQQEDSAVYLCASSFKYDETQYFGPGTRLLVL.